This TCR beta chain is drawn from a study of T cell repertoires in cytomegalovirus infection. About the study: Indications of both CMV infection and matching HLA type were provided by public TCR beta signatures. Broader study findings: HLA-C-restricted CMV-specific TCR beta clonotypes were dominant in the ex vivo response. Public TCR beta family frequency separated CMV-and-HLA carriers, including in an independent cohort.

TCRdb reanalysed the reads using MiXCR and keeps one entry per CDR3 protein. The sample comprises hundreds of thousands of distinct CDR3 sequences, roughly 18% of which are singletons, and 8.7% rests with the top ten. The sample holds a few counts of this clonotype. Its matching antigen is unknown. The receptor comes from a human donor in good health (CMV status not recorded). Some clones in this sample may be carry-over from other donors' samples. The sequenced sample consisted of PBMCs.

CDR3 protein: CASSFLREGLGYEQYF. CDR3 bases: TGCGCCAGCAGCTTCTTGCGGGAGGGCCTTGGGTACGAGCAGTACTTC. The chain joins TRBV4-3 to TRBJ2-7, with 9 bases lining up with TRBD2. CDR3 size: 16 residues. Germline V gives CDR1 LGHNA, CDR2 YSLEER. Unmatched junction bases numbered 12, after V lost 5 bases and J lost 4 bases.